This T cell receptor (beta chain) was captured by sequencing in a study of T-cell memory formation after mild COVID-19. The overall study: The TCR clusters were mostly specific to one donor.

It was 5'RACE with constant-segment primers that produced the TCR alpha and TCR beta cDNA libraries, which carried sample barcodes and UMIs. TCRdb re-called the 5' RACE reads through MiXCR, storing one row per CDR3 protein. The sample lists some 300,000 distinct CDR3 sequences; about 20% were seen once. This clonotype was seen a handful of times. The target antigen is unknown. Study conclusions and caveats: Pre-infection memory contained some responding clones, which suggested that cross-reactive memory had joined. Day 15 to 85 contracting clones showed balanced CD4/CD8; day 15 to 37 expanders favored CD4+.

This TCR was sampled from a man between 18 and 29 years old who had mild COVID-19 (a few samples of this study predate the infection). Cell type and time point are not known. Source material: PBMCs or a T cell subset sorted from them (not recorded which).

The CDR3 DNA reads as TGTGCCAGCAGCGAACGGCGACCAGCCACCGGGGAGCTGTTTTTT. Its protein is CASSERRPATGELFF. The chain joins TRBV7-9 to TRBJ2-2; D remains ambiguous. The CDR3 runs to 15 residues. Germline V CDR1 and CDR2: SEHNR, FQNEAQ (reference sequence). The ends were cut back, 5 bases at V and 4 bases at J, with 14 bases in the middle. The full variable domain, rest sourced from reference TRBV7-9 and TRBJ2-2, is DTGVSQNPRHKITKRGQNVTFRCDPISEHNRLYWYRQTLGQGPEFLTYFQNEAQLEKSRLLSDRFSAERPKGSFSTLEIQRTEQGDSAMYLCASSERRPATGELFFGEGSRLTVL.